The rows below give T cell receptor beta chains drawn from one sample of a study of blood T cell repertoires in COVID-19. This table comes from immunoSEQ multiplex PCR, and its TCRdb copy is limited to in-frame clones, with some not included. There are more than 200,000 clones in the sample; around 80% occur only once, and around 4% lies in the top ten. Input material: PBMCs or T cells enriched from blood (not recorded which). These receptors were obtained from a man between 25 and 39 years old with acute COVID-19. Each CDR3 is given with its conserved first and last residue. The D gene is left open where the match is weak. Clone size is given for some rows only: seen once, a few or many times, or a class if the clone is expanded.

CDR3,DNA,J,V,D,size
CASSRQGTDTQYF,TGTGCCAGCTCACGACAGGGCACAGATACGCAGTATTTT,TRBJ2-3,TRBV18,.,.
CASSYLTGNGNQPQHF,TGTGCCAGCAGTTATTTAACAGGGAACGGCAATCAGCCCCAGCATTTT,TRBJ1-5,TRBV6-6,.,.
CASSVSRDSGNTIYF,TGTGCCAGCAGCGTTAGCAGAGACTCTGGAAACACCATATATTTT,TRBJ1-3,TRBV9,.,.
CASSVTDHYGYTF,TGTGCCAGCAGCGTCACAGACCACTATGGCTACACCTTC,TRBJ1-2,TRBV11-1,.,few
CASSLQGSYYEQYF,TGCGCCAGCAGCTTACAGGGGTCTTACTACGAGCAGTACTTC,TRBJ2-7,TRBV5-1,TRBD1,.
CASGLPGSGTSTGELFF,TGTGCTAGTGGTTTGCCCGGTTCCGGGACTTCCACCGGGGAGCTGTTTTTT,TRBJ2-2,TRBV12-5,.,.
CASSPPGVGADTQYF,TGTGCCAGCTCACCACCAGGGGTGGGCGCAGATACGCAGTATTTT,TRBJ2-3,TRBV18,.,once
CASSQDGVETF,TGTGCCAGCAGCCAGGACGGGGTCGAGACCTTC,TRBJ1-2,TRBV7-9,.,.
CASSYSFDKPTRLEQYF,TGTGCCAGCAGTTACAGTTTTGATAAGCCGACTAGACTCGAGCAGTACTTC,TRBJ2-7,TRBV6-2/TRBV6-3,.,.
CASSQETSGGGTYEQYF,TGTGCCAGCAGCCAAGAAACTAGCGGGGGGGGAACCTACGAGCAGTACTTC,TRBJ2-7,TRBV3-1/TRBV3-2,TRBD2,.